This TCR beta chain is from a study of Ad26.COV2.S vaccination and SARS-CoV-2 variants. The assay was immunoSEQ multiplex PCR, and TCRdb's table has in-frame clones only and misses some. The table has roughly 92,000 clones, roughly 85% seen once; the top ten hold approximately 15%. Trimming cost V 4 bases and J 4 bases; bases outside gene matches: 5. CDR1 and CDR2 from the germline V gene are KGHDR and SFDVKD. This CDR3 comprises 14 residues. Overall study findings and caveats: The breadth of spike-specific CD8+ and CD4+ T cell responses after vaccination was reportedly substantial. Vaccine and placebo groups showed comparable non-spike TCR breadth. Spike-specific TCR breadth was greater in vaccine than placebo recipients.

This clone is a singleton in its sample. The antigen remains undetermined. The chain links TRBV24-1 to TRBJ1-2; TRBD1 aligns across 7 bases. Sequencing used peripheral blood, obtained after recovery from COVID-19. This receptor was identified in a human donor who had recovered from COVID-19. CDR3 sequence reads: CATSERDSFYGYTF. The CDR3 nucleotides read TGTGCCACCAGTGAAAGGGACAGCTTCTATGGCTACACCTTC.